This TCR beta chain was recovered during a study of cytomegalovirus exposure and HLA in healthy donors. The primer mix had 60 Vbeta and 13 Jbeta primers. The protocol was immunoSEQ multiplex PCR, while the TCRdb copy is restricted to in-frame clones and leaves out a portion. In the table there are around 180,000 clones, 75% to 80% of which are singletons. Study-wide results and limits: Clonal expansion was found to be greater in HLA-associated TCR beta chains than in equally common others in a later analysis. Near-uniform donor sequencing depth was presumed by presence/absence analyses. Apparent HLA restriction characterized most CMV-associated TCR beta chains in a later analysis. It was in a later analysis that TCR association rates were seen to vary by HLA locus, highest for DRB1 and lowest for HLA-C.

Germline CDR1 is ENHRY and CDR2 is SYGVKD. This CDR3 is 14 amino acids long. Trimming shortened V by 8 bases and J by 0 bases, and 14 bases separated the two germline ends. Comments on this clone: Its antigen is currently unknown.

This receptor was obtained from a woman aged 30 to 39 in good health and CMV-seropositive. V gene TRBV10-3 combines with J gene TRBJ2-7; D gene unclear. The sequencing sample was made of PBMCs. CDR3 loop: CAIAARTSSYEQYF. In nucleotides, the CDR3 is TGTGCCATCGCGGCCCGAACCAGCTCCTACGAGCAGTACTTC.